The 7 T cell receptor beta chains in this list originate from one sample, sequenced in a study of blood T cell repertoires in COVID-19 (dated by TCRdb to 2020 to 2021). Libraries were prepared through the immunoSEQ multiplex PCR assay. TCRdb carries this immuneACCESS record with in-frame sequences only. Its versions omit some clonotypes, under half of them owing to an unresolved V gene in the studies checked, with the rest unexplained. Here the sample has just over 250,000 clones; roughly nine tenths occur a single time. The ten most abundant clones make up approximately 4% of the sample. The sequenced sample was peripheral blood. The receptors stem from a man in his sixties who had recovered from COVID-19.

This chain joins TRBV3-1 (or the pseudogene TRBV3-2) and TRBJ2-3; 8 bases are a match to TRBD2. Germline CDR1 and CDR2: LGHDT and YNNKEL (reference sequence). This CDR3 spans 18 amino acids. Trimming at V came to 0 bases and at J to 3 bases, leaving 11 bases not matched to a gene. The CDR3 DNA is TGTGCCAGCAGCCAAGACGCGGCGGGGGGTCCACCGACAGATACGCAGTATTTT. Translating gives CASSQDAAGGPPTDTQYF.

This rearrangement joins TRBV6-6 to TRBJ2-7, with 9 bases aligning to TRBD2. CDR1 MNHNY and CDR2 SVGAGI come from the germline V gene (reference sequence). After removal of 0 bases from V and 1 base from J, the junction contained 4 bases not matched to a gene. This CDR3 is built from 16 residues. CDR3 sequence (DNA): TGTGCCAGCAGTTACTCGATTAGCGGGGGATCCTACGAGCAGTACTTC. Translated, it gives CASSYSISGGSYEQYF.

The chain carries TRBV11-3 and TRBJ1-1; no clear D. V lost 5 bases, J lost 1 base, and 8 bases lay in between. The CDR3 has 13 amino acids. CDR1 SGHNT and CDR2 YENEEA come from the germline V gene. The CDR3 DNA is TGTGCCAGCAGCCTACTAGAGAACACTGAAGCTTTCTTT. It specifies CASSLLENTEAFF.

CDR3 nucleotide sequence: TGTGCCAGCTCACCGAGACAGGGGTACAATCAGCCCCAGCATTTT. It translates to CASSPRQGYNQPQHF. The rearrangement joins TRBV18 to TRBJ1-5; TRBD1 matches at 8 bases. The CDR3 totals 15 residues. The V segment lost 3 bases and the J segment 3 bases; nucleotides outside the gene matches: 4. Germline values: CDR1 KGHSH, CDR2 LQKENI.

V usage is TRBV7-9 and J usage is TRBJ1-1; TRBD1 is a possible D gene (6 bases). The CDR3 loop spans 15 amino acids. Germline CDR1 SEHNR, CDR2 FQNEAQ (reference sequence). V was cut by 4 bases and J by 5 bases, with 17 bases left in between. In nucleotides, the CDR3 is TGTGCCAGCAGCTCCATAGGGACACGAAGGACTGAAGCTTTCTTT. It encodes CASSSIGTRRTEAFF.

Points on this clone: Additional DNA sequences in this sample encode the identical CDR3. J is TRBJ1-1 and V is TRBV7-2; 8 bases are a match to TRBD1. The ends lost 3 bases at V and 1 base at J; junction bases unmatched: 1. This CDR3 region has 14 residues. Germline CDR1 and CDR2: SGHTA and FQGNSA. CDR3 protein: CASSFGQGNTEAFF. CDR3 DNA sequence: TGTGCCAGCAGCTTCGGACAGGGGAACACTGAAGCTTTCTTT.

The V and J genes are TRBV10-3 and TRBJ2-2, with TRBD2 as a possible D gene (6 bases). CDR3 length: 18 amino acids. CDR1 is ENHRY and CDR2 is SYGVKD in the germline V gene. V dropped 2 bases and J dropped 4 bases, with 20 bases sitting between them. The CDR3 DNA follows: TGTGCCATCAGTGAGCGGCCCCTTTCGGAGGGTGTCACCGGGGAGCTGTTTTTT. This gives the protein CAISERPLSEGVTGELFF.